The 23 T cell receptor beta chains reported below all come from one sample, sequenced in a study of blood T cells in healthy people across ages. It was with a sample-barcoded 5' primer and a J-beta primer mix that a second PCR of about 6 to 12 cycles was run. In TCRdb, the 5' RACE reads were re-called with MiXCR into one record per CDR3 protein. This repertoire shows 1.5 million to 2 million distinct CDR3 sequences, about two fifths found once; its top ten account for 20% to 25%. Material for sequencing was blood. The receptor set was obtained from a human donor in good health.

Worth noting for this clonotype: The junction does not match germline at one end; this may be a read error. This rearrangement joins TRBV6-2 or TRBV6-3 to TRBJ2-2, with a possible D match to TRBD2 (5 bases). There are 12 residues in the CDR3. Germline V lookup: CDR1 MNHEY, CDR2 SVGEGT. In DNA form, the CDR3 reads TGTGCCAGCAGTTACGGGGAGTGGGAGCTGTTGTTT. Translated, it gives CASSYGEWELLF.

The V and J genes are TRBV11-2 and TRBJ2-3; 7 bases agree with TRBD2. The CDR3 extends over 18 amino acids. The germline V gene encodes CDR1 SGHAT and CDR2 FQNNGV. Trimming took 7 bases from V and 5 from J; bases not matched to a gene: 21. CDR3 nucleotides: TGTGCCAGCAACCCCCGCGGGGGTCAGCGACTTCCAGGAGATACGCAGTATTTT. Translation: CASNPRGGQRLPGDTQYF.

Only a few counts were recorded for this clonotype. The chain links TRBV15 to TRBJ2-1, with 9 positions matching TRBD2. V lost 0 bases and J lost 8; bases outside the gene matches: 17. This CDR3 is built from 19 residues. Germline assignment: CDR1 LNHNV and CDR2 YYDKDF (reference sequence). In nucleotides, the CDR3 is TGTGCCACCAGCAGAGAGCTGGGGTGGCGGGGGGGCGCGGTAGATGAGCAGTTCTTC. Its translation: CATSRELGWRGGAVDEQFF. Using reference TRBV15 and TRBJ2-1 for the parts outside the CDR3, the full variable domain is DAMVIQNPRYQVTQFGKPVTLSCSQTLNHNVMYWYQQKSSQAPKLLFHYYDKDFNNEADTPDNFQSRRPNTSFCFLDIRSPGLGDTAMYLCATSRELGWRGGAVDEQFFGPGTRLTVL.

This clonotype came up a few times. V gene TRBV7-2 combines with J gene TRBJ1-5, with no clear D. The germline CDR1 and CDR2 sequences are SGHTA and FQGNSA. V lost 2 bases and J lost 5, with 13 bases in between. The CDR3 length is 15 residues. Here the CDR3 DNA reads TGTGCCAGCAGCTTATTTTTGACATCCGATCAGCCCCAGCATTTT. Protein sequence: CASSLFLTSDQPQHF.

This clonotype turned up a few times. The rearrangement joins TRBV7-2 to TRBJ2-1; perhaps TRBD1 as D (5 bases). Germline V gene data show CDR1 as SGHTA and CDR2 as FQGNSA. V was shortened by 2 bases and J by 6 bases, with 11 bases between the two germline ends. The CDR3 has 14 residues. CDR3 nucleotides: TGTGCCAGCAGCTTATTGTGGCAGGGCAATGAGCAGTTCTTC. Its protein is CASSLLWQGNEQFF.

This clonotype has a single count. This chain uses TRBV7-9 with TRBJ1-2, with TRBD1 matching 8 bases. Germline V gives CDR1 SEHNR, CDR2 FQNEAQ (reference sequence). CDR3 size: 14 residues. V shed 8 bases and J 5 bases; nucleotides not matched to a gene: 10. Written as DNA, the CDR3 is TGTGCCAGCGGCACCGTCACAGGGGGTTATGGCTACACCTTC. It encodes CASGTVTGGYGYTF.

The count of this clonotype is one. This clone may be a read error of a much larger clone one base away. This rearrangement joins TRBV12-3 or TRBV12-4 to TRBJ2-7, with D perhaps TRBD1 (6 bases). The CDR3 consists of 14 residues. The ends were cut back, 6 bases at V and 3 bases at J, with 15 bases in the middle. The CDR3 reads CASRRTGFHYEQYF. DNA for the CDR3: TGTGCCAGCAGGCGAACAGGGTTTCACTACGAGCAGTACTTC.

V gene TRBV4-1 combines with J gene TRBJ1-5, with TRBD1 matching over 9 bases. Germline lookup yields CDR1 MGHRA and CDR2 YSYEKL. The length of the CDR3 is 14 residues. The V gene end was trimmed by 4 bases and the J gene end by 9 bases; junction bases not matched to a gene: 7. The CDR3 loop reads CASSRTGDSRPQHF. The DNA for the CDR3 is TGCGCCAGCAGCCGGACAGGGGATTCGAGGCCCCAGCATTTT.

This clonotype was observed a few times. The chain has TRBV6-1 and TRBJ2-1, with a weak D call TRBD2 (5 bases). V dropped 7 bases and J dropped 10 bases, with 8 bases sitting between them. Germline V gene sequence: CDR1 MNHNS, CDR2 SASEGT. There are 10 residues in the CDR3. In nucleotides, the CDR3 is TGTGCCAGCATACTAGGGGAGCAGTTCTTC. As protein: CASILGEQFF.

With respect to this clonotype: A much larger clone differs from this one at a single base, so this may be a read error. V and J are TRBV20-1 and TRBJ1-1; D is uncertain. The CDR3 has 11 amino acids. Trimming shortened V by 5 bases and J by 10 bases, and 14 bases separated the two germline ends. CDR1 is DFQATT and CDR2 is SNEGSKA in the germline V gene (reference sequence). CDR3 sequence: CSALDVRGAFF. The CDR3 nucleotides read TGCAGTGCTTTGGACGTACGTGGAGCTTTCTTT.

The V gene is TRBV7-8, the J gene TRBJ2-2; 7 bases fit TRBD2. V was clipped by 1 base and J by 5 bases; unmatched bases: 4. This CDR3 has 15 amino acids. Germline V CDR1 and CDR2: SGHVS, FQNEAQ. CDR3 region: CASSLGRSGTGELFF. Written as DNA, the CDR3 is TGTGCCAGCAGCTTAGGCCGTAGCGGGACCGGGGAGCTGTTTTTT.

CDR3 residues: CASSLLSSTNEKLFF. The CDR3 DNA follows: TGCGCCAGCAGCTTACTATCGTCAACTAATGAAAAACTGTTTTTT. This rearrangement joins TRBV5-1 to TRBJ1-4; D gene uncertain. The CDR3 sequence is 15 residues long. CDR1 SGHRS and CDR2 YFSETQ come from the germline V gene. Trimming shortened V by 2 bases and J by 0 bases, and 8 bases separated the two germline ends.

The chain links TRBV6-4 to TRBJ2-7; 11 nucleotides line up with TRBD1. Germline V gives CDR1 MRHNA, CDR2 SNTAGT. The CDR3 has 20 residues. The ends lost 4 bases at V and 4 bases at J; junction bases unmatched: 21. The CDR3 DNA follows: TGTGCCAGCAGTGGCCACGACCAAACCCCGGGACAGGGGGGATTTTACGAGCAGTACTTC. Encoded protein: CASSGHDQTPGQGGFYEQYF.

This clonotype occurred a few times. The CDR3 DNA is TGTGCCATCAGTGAGTCGGACGCCCTTAGACAATCGGATGGCTACACCTTC. It codes for CAISESDALRQSDGYTF. J is TRBJ1-2 and V is TRBV10-3; D uncertain. Germline lookup yields CDR1 ENHRY and CDR2 SYGVKD. CDR3 length equals 17 residues. Deletions cut 0 bases from V and 6 bases from J, with 20 bases between.

This clonotype was counted only a few times. J is TRBJ2-7 and V is TRBV10-3; tentatively, D is TRBD1 (6 bases). CDR1 ENHRY and CDR2 SYGVKD come from the germline V gene. V dropped 11 bases and J dropped 0 bases, with 17 bases sitting between them. This CDR3 contains 14 residues. In DNA, the CDR3 is TGTGCCTCAAAAGGGGGTCTTAGCTCCTACGAGCAGTACTTC. It codes for CASKGGLSSYEQYF.

This clonotype showed up just a few times. The chain links TRBV20-1 to TRBJ1-2; 7 bases map to TRBD1. The CDR3 loop spans 12 amino acids. Germline assignment: CDR1 DFQATT and CDR2 SNEGSKA (reference sequence). The V gene end was trimmed by 6 bases and the J gene end by 3 bases; junction bases not matched to a gene: 4. The CDR3 region is CSAWDSHYGYTF. The CDR3, as DNA: TGCAGTGCCTGGGACAGCCACTATGGCTACACCTTC.

This rearrangement joins TRBV6-5 to TRBJ2-5, with unresolved D. Germline lookup yields CDR1 MNHEY and CDR2 SVGAGI. The CDR3 is made up of 13 amino acids. The germline V and J ends were trimmed by 2 bases and 8 bases, with 12 bases remaining between them. The CDR3 is CASSYLNGPTQYF. The CDR3 DNA follows: TGTGCCAGCAGTTACCTTAATGGTCCTACCCAGTACTTC.

Concerning this clonotype itself: This may be a read error: a much more frequent sequence differs by one nucleotide. V is TRBV7-6 and J is TRBJ1-1; D uncertain. The CDR3 covers 13 residues. CDR1 is SGHVS, CDR2 FNYEAQ, per germline. With 5 bases removed from V and 5 bases from J, the gap between germline ends came to 12 bases. The CDR3 loop is CASSRSLSTEAFF. DNA for the CDR3: TGTGCCAGCAGCCGATCATTATCTACTGAAGCTTTCTTT.

This rearrangement joins TRBV9 to TRBJ1-2; 8 bases line up with TRBD1. The CDR3 loop spans 18 amino acids. J lost 6 bases, V lost 2 bases, and 18 bases had no gene match. From germline, CDR1 is SGDLS and CDR2 YYNGEE. Here the CDR3 reads CASSVRSGLPQGAHGYTF. DNA for the CDR3: TGTGCCAGCAGCGTGAGGTCTGGGTTACCCCAGGGGGCCCATGGCTACACCTTC.

The chain employs TRBV10-2 and TRBJ2-5, with 7 nucleotides matching TRBD1. The V gene's germline CDR1 is WSHSY and CDR2 SAAADI. CDR3 length: 13 residues. With 5 bases clipped from V and 5 bases from J, the junction kept 5 bases outside the gene matches. CDR3 in DNA: TGCGCCAGCAGTTACAGGGGTATGGAGACCCAGTACTTC. Its translation: CASSYRGMETQYF.

This clonotype turned up a few times. The chain uses TRBV9 and TRBJ2-1; unclear D gene. Trimming shortened V by 3 bases and J by 5 bases, and 15 bases separated the two germline ends. Germline assignment: CDR1 SGDLS and CDR2 YYNGEE. This CDR3 has 15 residues. The CDR3: CASSAWWIGNNEQFF. The CDR3 DNA is TGTGCCAGCAGCGCCTGGTGGATTGGGAACAATGAGCAGTTCTTC. Drawing the rest from reference TRBV9 and TRBJ2-1, the complete variable domain is DSGVTQTPKHLITATGQRVTLRCSPRSGDLSVYWYQQSLDQGLQFLIQYYNGEERAKGNILERFSAQQFPDLHSELNLSSLELGDSALYFCASSAWWIGNNEQFFGPGTRLTVL.

This rearrangement joins TRBV2 to TRBJ2-3, with 8 bases aligning to TRBD1. The CDR3 is 18 amino acids. Trimming removed 0 bases from V and 2 bases from J; junction bases left unmatched: 10. Germline lookup yields CDR1 SNHLY and CDR2 FYNNEI. The CDR3 loop is CASSEAVGTGLYTDTQYF. The CDR3 nucleotides are TGTGCCAGCAGTGAAGCTGTCGGGACAGGATTATACACAGATACGCAGTATTTT.

V usage is TRBV28 and J usage is TRBJ2-4, with D possibly matching TRBD2 (6 bases). The end of the DNA fits TRBJ2-7 better, so the J call may be wrong. Germline CDR1 MDHEN, CDR2 SYDVKM. The CDR3 sequence is 15 residues long. The CDR3 sequence is CATSPGVLLSYEQYF. For the CDR3, the DNA is TGTGCCACCTCTCCGGGGGTCCTTTTATCCTACGAGCAGTACTTC.